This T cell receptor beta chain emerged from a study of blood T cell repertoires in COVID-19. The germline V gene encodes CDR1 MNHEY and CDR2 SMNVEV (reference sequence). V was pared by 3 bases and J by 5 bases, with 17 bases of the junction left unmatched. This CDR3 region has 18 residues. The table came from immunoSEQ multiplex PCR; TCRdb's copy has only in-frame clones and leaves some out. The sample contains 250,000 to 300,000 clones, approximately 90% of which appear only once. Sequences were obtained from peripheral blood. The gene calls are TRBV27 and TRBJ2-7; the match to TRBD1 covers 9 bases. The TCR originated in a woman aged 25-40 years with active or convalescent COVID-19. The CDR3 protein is CASSFHIPSAQGAHEQYF. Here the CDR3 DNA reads TGTGCCAGCAGTTTCCATATACCCTCCGCACAGGGGGCCCACGAGCAGTACTTC.